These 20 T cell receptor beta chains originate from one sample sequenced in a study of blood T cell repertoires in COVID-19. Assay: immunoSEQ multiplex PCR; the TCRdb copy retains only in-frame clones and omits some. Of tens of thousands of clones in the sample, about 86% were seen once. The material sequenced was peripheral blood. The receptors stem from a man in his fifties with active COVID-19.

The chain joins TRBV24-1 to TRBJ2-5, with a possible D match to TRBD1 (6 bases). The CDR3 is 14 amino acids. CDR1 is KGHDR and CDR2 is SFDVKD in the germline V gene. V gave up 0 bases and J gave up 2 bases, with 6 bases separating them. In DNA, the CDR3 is TGTGCCACCAGTGATTTGGGACAGCAAGAGACCCAGTACTTC. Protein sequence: CATSDLGQQETQYF.

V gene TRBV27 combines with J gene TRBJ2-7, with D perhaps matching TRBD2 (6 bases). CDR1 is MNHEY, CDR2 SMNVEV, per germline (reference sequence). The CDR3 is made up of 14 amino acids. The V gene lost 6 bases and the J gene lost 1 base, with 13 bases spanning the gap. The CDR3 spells CASRPLGGSYEQYV. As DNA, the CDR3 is TGTGCCAGCAGGCCCCTTGGAGGGTCCTACGAGCAGTACGTC.

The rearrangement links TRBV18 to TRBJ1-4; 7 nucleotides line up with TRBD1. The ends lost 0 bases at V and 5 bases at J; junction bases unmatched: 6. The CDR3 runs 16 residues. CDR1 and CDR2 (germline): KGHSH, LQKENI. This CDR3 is CASSPPTGTANEKLFF. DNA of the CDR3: TGTGCCAGCTCACCACCGACCGGGACAGCAAATGAAAAACTGTTTTTT.

CDR3 loop: CASSFAAGGTDEQFF. The CDR3 bases are TGCGCCAGCAGTTTTGCTGCGGGAGGGACGGATGAGCAGTTCTTC. The V call is TRBV23-1, the J call TRBJ2-1; 9 bases are shared with TRBD2. TRBV23-1 is reported as an ORF; its role is uncertain. After removal of 5 bases from V and 8 bases from J, the junction contained 10 bases not matched to a gene. The CDR3 contains 15 residues.

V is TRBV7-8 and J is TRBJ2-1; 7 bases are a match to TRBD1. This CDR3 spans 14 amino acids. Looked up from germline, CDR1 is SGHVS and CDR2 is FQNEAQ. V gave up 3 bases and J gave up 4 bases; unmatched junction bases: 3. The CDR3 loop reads CASSLLGQYNEQFF. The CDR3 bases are TGTGCCAGCAGCTTGCTGGGACAGTACAATGAGCAGTTCTTC.

Written as DNA, the CDR3 is TGTGCCAGCAGTGAGCCCGGCGGGGCCGCTCAAGATACGCAGTATTTT. Translating it yields CASSEPGGAAQDTQYF. The chain links TRBV6-1 to TRBJ2-3; tentatively, D is TRBD2 (6 bases). Germline CDR1 and CDR2: MNHNS and SASEGT. The CDR3 spans 16 residues. V was pared by 3 bases and J by 5 bases, with 18 bases between.

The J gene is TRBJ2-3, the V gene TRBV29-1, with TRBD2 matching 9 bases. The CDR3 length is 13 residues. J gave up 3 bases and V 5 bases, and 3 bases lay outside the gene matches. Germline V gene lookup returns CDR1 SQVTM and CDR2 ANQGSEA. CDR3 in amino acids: CSVSGGLTDTQYF. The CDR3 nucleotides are TGCAGCGTTAGCGGGGGGCTAACAGATACGCAGTATTTT.

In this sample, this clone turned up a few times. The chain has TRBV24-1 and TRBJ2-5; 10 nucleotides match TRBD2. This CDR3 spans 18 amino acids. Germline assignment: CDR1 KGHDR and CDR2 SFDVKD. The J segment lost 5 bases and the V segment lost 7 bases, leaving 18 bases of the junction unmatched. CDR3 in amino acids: CATSRTSGNFLGGETQYF. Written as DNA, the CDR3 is TGTGCCACCAGCAGAACTAGCGGGAACTTCCTAGGGGGGGAGACCCAGTACTTC.

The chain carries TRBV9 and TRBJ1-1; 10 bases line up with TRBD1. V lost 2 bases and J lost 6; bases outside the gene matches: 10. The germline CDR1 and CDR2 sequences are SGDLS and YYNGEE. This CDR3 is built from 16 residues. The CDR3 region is CASSVVTGGASAEAFF. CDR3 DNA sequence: TGTGCCAGCAGCGTGGTGACAGGGGGCGCTTCGGCTGAAGCTTTCTTT.

CDR3 protein: CASSLAPSAYEQYF. In DNA, the CDR3 is TGTGCCAGCAGCTTGGCCCCTAGTGCCTACGAGCAGTACTTC. The V and J genes are TRBV5-4 and TRBJ2-7, with D uncertain. CDR3 length equals 14 residues. Germline CDR1 SGHNT, CDR2 YYREEE (reference sequence). The V end was cut by 0 bases, the J end by 2 bases, with 9 bases between.

CDR3 sequence: CATSSGRGGDTQYF. CDR3 bases: TGTGCCACCAGTAGCGGGAGGGGTGGAGATACGCAGTATTTT. The gene calls are TRBV24-1 and TRBJ2-3; 10 positions agree with TRBD2. The germline CDR1 and CDR2 sequences are KGHDR and SFDVKD. The length of the CDR3 is 14 residues. The J segment lost 5 bases and the V segment lost 6 bases, leaving 4 bases of the junction unmatched.

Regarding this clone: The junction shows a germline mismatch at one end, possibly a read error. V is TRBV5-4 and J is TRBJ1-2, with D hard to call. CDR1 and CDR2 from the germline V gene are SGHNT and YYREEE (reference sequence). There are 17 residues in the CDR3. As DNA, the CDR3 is TGTGCCAGCAGCTTGGGCGGGAAGCCTCAAGCGGGCTATGGCTACATCTTC. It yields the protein CASSLGGKPQAGYGYIF.

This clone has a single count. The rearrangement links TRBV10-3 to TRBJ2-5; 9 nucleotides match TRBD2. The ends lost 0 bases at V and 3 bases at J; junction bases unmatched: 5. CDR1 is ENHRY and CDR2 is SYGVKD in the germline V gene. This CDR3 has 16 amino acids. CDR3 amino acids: CAISESEAGGKETQYF. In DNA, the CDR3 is TGTGCCATCAGTGAGTCTGAAGCGGGAGGAAAAGAGACCCAGTACTTC.

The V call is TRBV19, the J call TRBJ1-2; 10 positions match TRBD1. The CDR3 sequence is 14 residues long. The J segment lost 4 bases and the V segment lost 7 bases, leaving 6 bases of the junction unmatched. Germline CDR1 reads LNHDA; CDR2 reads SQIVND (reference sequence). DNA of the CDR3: TGTGCCAGTACCCCAAGGACAGGGGGCTATGGCTACACCTTC. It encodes CASTPRTGGYGYTF.

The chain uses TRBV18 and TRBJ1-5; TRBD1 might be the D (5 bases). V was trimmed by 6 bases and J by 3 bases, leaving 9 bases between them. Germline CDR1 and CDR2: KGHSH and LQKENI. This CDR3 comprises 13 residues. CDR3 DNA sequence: TGTGCCAGCTCCGCGGGGCTCAATCAGCCCCAGCATTTT. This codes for CASSAGLNQPQHF.

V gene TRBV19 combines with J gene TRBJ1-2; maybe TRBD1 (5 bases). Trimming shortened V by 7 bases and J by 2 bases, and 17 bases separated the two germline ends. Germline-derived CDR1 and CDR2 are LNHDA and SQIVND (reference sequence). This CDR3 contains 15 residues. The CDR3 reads CASIISGGGNYGYTF. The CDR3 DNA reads TGTGCCAGTATCATATCCGGCGGGGGAAACTATGGCTACACCTTC.

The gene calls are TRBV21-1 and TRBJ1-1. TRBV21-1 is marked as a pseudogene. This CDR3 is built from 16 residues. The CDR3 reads CASSKTTEGGWTEAFF. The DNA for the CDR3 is TGTGCCAGCAGCAAAACGACGGAGGGAGGTTGGACTGAAGCTTTCTTT.

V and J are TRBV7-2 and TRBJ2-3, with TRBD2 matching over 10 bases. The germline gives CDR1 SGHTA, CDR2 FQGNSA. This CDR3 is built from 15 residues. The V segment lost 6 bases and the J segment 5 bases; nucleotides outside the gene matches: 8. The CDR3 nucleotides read TGTGCCAGCAGTCGAACTAGCGGGGCGGGAGATACGCAGTATTTT. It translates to CASSRTSGAGDTQYF.

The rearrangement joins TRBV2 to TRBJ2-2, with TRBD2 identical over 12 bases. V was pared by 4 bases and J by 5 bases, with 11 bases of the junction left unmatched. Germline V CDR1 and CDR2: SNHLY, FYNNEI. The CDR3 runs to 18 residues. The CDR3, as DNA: TGTGCCAGCAGTGGACTAGCGGGAGTCAGGGTAGAGACCGGGGAGCTGTTTTTT. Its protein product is CASSGLAGVRVETGELFF.

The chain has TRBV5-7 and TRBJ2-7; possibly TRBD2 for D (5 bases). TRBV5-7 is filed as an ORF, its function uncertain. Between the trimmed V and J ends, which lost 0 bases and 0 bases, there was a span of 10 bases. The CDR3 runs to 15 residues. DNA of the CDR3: TGTGCCAGCAGCTTGGTGAGAGGGTTCTCCTACGAGCAGTACTTC. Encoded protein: CASSLVRGFSYEQYF.